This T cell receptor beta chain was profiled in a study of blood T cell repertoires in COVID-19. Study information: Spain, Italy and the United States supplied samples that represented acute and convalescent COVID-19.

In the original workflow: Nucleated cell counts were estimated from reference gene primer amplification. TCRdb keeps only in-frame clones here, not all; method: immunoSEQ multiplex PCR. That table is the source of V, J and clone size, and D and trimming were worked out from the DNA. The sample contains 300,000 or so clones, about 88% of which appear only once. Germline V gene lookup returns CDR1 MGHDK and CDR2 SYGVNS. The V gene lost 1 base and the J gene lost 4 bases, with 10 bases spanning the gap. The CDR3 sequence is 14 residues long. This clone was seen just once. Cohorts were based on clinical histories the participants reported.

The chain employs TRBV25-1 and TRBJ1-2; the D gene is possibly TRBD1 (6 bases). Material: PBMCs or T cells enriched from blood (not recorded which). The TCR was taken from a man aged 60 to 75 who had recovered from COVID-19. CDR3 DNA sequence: TGTGCCAGCAGTGAATCAGGGGTTGGCTATGGCTACACCTTC. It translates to CASSESGVGYGYTF.